The clone carrying this T cell receptor beta chain was seen ten or more times. The antigen remains undetermined. This entry comes from a study of T cells in Graves' hyperthyroidism and ophthalmopathy. CDR1 is SGHNT and CDR2 is YENEEA in the germline V gene. There are 15 residues in the CDR3. Trimming removed 4 bases at V and 0 bases at J, with 10 bases between. No ophthalmopathy progression within 18 months constituted stable Graves' hyperthyroidism. From RNA transcripts, TCR beta CDR3 regions were amplified. HTBI primers were the set used in a first-round RT-PCR of the TCR CDR3. From the multiplex PCR reads, TCRdb called clonotypes with MiXCR, one entry per CDR3 protein. The sample has about 560,000 distinct CDR3 sequences; about a sixth are singletons. Points from the study as a whole: A model built on 13 V-J features separated ophthalmopathy from stable hyperthyroidism.

The sample consisted of blood. This TCR was sampled from a woman under 30 with Graves' hyperthyroidism. The chain links TRBV11-3 to TRBJ2-1; either TRBD1 or TRBD2 may supply D (6 bases each). In DNA, the CDR3 is TGTGCCAGCAGCTACCGGGGGCACTCCTACAATGAGCAGTTCTTC. It specifies CASSYRGHSYNEQFF.